This TCR beta chain was observed in a study of blood T cell repertoires in COVID-19. TCRdb keeps only in-frame clones here, not all; method: immunoSEQ multiplex PCR. The data hold roughly 230,000 clones, with approximately 85% observed a single time. V was clipped by 8 bases and J by 2 bases, with 11 bases between them. Looked up from germline, CDR1 is MDHEN and CDR2 is SYDVKM. CDR3 length equals 13 residues. This clone was detected only a few times. The sequencing sample was made of PBMCs or T cells enriched from blood (not recorded which). This chain uses TRBV28 with TRBJ2-3; maybe TRBD2 (6 bases). This clonotype was obtained from a woman in her forties or fifties who had been exposed to COVID-19. This chain's CDR3 is CASGSGVTDTQYF. The CDR3 DNA reads as TGTGCCAGCGGCTCGGGGGTCACAGATACGCAGTATTTT.